The T cell receptor (beta chain) under discussion was sequenced for a study of T cell responses to AZD1222 COVID-19 vaccine. Overall study context: Analyses pooled second doses at about 4 or about 12 weeks.

Turning to this clone: What it binds is unknown.

Some clones are missing from TCRdb's copy, which holds only in-frame ones; the method was immunoSEQ multiplex PCR. The repertoire holds under 150,000 clones, with approximately 90% as singletons. General study points: Clonal diversity may have been underestimated in mostly white British donors. The breadth and depth of Spike-specific TCRs increased once two AZD1222 doses had been given.

The CDR3 runs to 12 residues. V was trimmed by 3 bases and J by 7 bases, leaving 10 bases between them. Germline V CDR1 and CDR2: DFQATT, SNEGSKA (reference sequence). J is TRBJ2-1 and V is TRBV20-1; D gene unclear. The source is an adult in good health. Material: peripheral blood, obtained on day 0 of AZD1222 vaccination. The chain's CDR3 is CSASLRWNEQFF. CDR3 bases: TGCAGTGCTAGTCTTAGATGGAATGAGCAGTTCTTC.